A selection of T cell receptor beta chains follows, all from one sample in a study of OX40 agonist ivuxolimab in advanced cancers. Libraries were prepared by immunoSEQ multiplex PCR; TCRdb keeps only in-frame clonotypes and omits some of them. The data contain approximately 58,000 clones, over 80% of them singletons. This sample comprised CD4+ or CD8+ T cells sorted from blood, obtained in a trial of the OX40 agonist ivuxolimab. These receptor sequences come from an adult with an advanced solid tumor such as melanoma, head and neck, liver or kidney cancer. CDR3s include the opening cysteine and the closing phenylalanine or tryptophan. The D gene is left open where the match is weak. A row's size may be missing; if present it is once, few, many or a size class.

j_gene: TRBJ2-2; d_gene: TRBD1; abundance: -; v_gene: TRBV10-3; CDR3nt: TGTGCCATCAGGGACAGGGGTGACACCGGGGAGCTGTTTTTT; CDR3aa: CAIRDRGDTGELFF
j_gene: TRBJ2-5; d_gene: -; abundance: -; v_gene: TRBV7-9; CDR3nt: TGTGCCAGCAGCTTAGCACAGGGGGGGGAGACCCAGTACTTC; CDR3aa: CASSLAQGGETQYF
j_gene: TRBJ2-7; d_gene: -; abundance: -; v_gene: TRBV28; CDR3nt: TGTGCCAGCACCAGGGGCAGGTTAACCTACGAGCAGTACTTC; CDR3aa: CASTRGRLTYEQYF
j_gene: TRBJ1-2; d_gene: -; abundance: -; v_gene: TRBV5-6; CDR3nt: TGTGCCAGCAGCTTGACAGGCAGTACTTATGGCTACACCTTC; CDR3aa: CASSLTGSTYGYTF
j_gene: TRBJ2-3; d_gene: TRBD2; abundance: once; v_gene: TRBV19; CDR3nt: TGTGCCAGTAGTATACGGGGACTAGCGGGAGTGGCAGATACGCAGTATTTT; CDR3aa: CASSIRGLAGVADTQYF
j_gene: TRBJ2-1; d_gene: TRBD2; abundance: -; v_gene: TRBV6-1; CDR3nt: TGTGCCAGCAGGGACCGACTAGCGAGTAGGAATGAGCAGTTCTTC; CDR3aa: CASRDRLASRNEQFF
j_gene: TRBJ1-1; d_gene: TRBD1; abundance: -; v_gene: TRBV6-5; CDR3nt: TGTGCCAGCAGTTACGGGACAGGAATGAACACTGAAGCTTTCTTT; CDR3aa: CASSYGTGMNTEAFF
j_gene: TRBJ1-1; d_gene: TRBD1; abundance: -; v_gene: TRBV2; CDR3nt: TGTGCCAGCACCGCGACAGGGCCGAGAACTGAAGCTTTCTTT; CDR3aa: CASTATGPRTEAFF
j_gene: TRBJ1-2; d_gene: -; abundance: -; v_gene: TRBV6-5; CDR3nt: TGTGCCAGCAGAAAGGACGGCGATAACTATGGCTACACCTTC; CDR3aa: CASRKDGDNYGYTF
j_gene: TRBJ1-1; d_gene: -; abundance: -; v_gene: TRBV9; CDR3nt: TGTGCCAGCAGCGTAGCTACAGCGGACTTGAACACTGAAGCTTTCTTT; CDR3aa: CASSVATADLNTEAFF
j_gene: TRBJ1-6; d_gene: TRBD1; abundance: -; v_gene: TRBV13; CDR3nt: TGTGCCAGCAGCTTAGACACAGGGGCTGGGAATTCACCCCTCCACTTT; CDR3aa: CASSLDTGAGNSPLHF
j_gene: TRBJ2-7; d_gene: -; abundance: -; v_gene: TRBV6-4; CDR3nt: TGTGCCAGCAGTTCCCCTAGCGCCTACGAGCAGTACTTC; CDR3aa: CASSSPSAYEQYF
j_gene: TRBJ2-1; d_gene: -; abundance: -; v_gene: TRBV2; CDR3nt: TGTGCCAGCGGAATTGACAGTTACAATGAGCAGTTCTTC; CDR3aa: CASGIDSYNEQFF
j_gene: TRBJ1-2; d_gene: -; abundance: -; v_gene: TRBV28; CDR3nt: TGTGCCAGCAACCCCTCAGGGGAGGGTAACTATGGCTACACCTTC; CDR3aa: CASNPSGEGNYGYTF
j_gene: TRBJ2-2; d_gene: TRBD2; abundance: -; v_gene: TRBV4-1; CDR3nt: TGCGCCAGCAGCCAAGACCTAGCGGGGGGACTTACCGGGGAGCTGTTTTTT; CDR3aa: CASSQDLAGGLTGELFF
j_gene: TRBJ2-1; d_gene: TRBD2; abundance: -; v_gene: TRBV15; CDR3nt: TGTGCCACCAGCCGGAGCCGGGGGGGGGCCAGCTCCTACAATGAGCAGTTCTTC; CDR3aa: CATSRSRGGASSYNEQFF
j_gene: TRBJ1-6; d_gene: TRBD1; abundance: -; v_gene: TRBV6-6; CDR3nt: TGTGCCAGCAGTCTACGGGACAGACCTAATTCACCCCTCCACTTT; CDR3aa: CASSLRDRPNSPLHF
j_gene: TRBJ2-7; d_gene: -; abundance: -; v_gene: TRBV7-3; CDR3nt: TGTGCCAGCAGCTTAACGCTAGTCCCCCTCTACGAGCAGTACTTC; CDR3aa: CASSLTLVPLYEQYF
j_gene: TRBJ1-5; d_gene: -; abundance: -; v_gene: TRBV28; CDR3nt: TGTGCCAGCAGTTTGGACAGCAATCAGCCCCAGCATTTT; CDR3aa: CASSLDSNQPQHF
j_gene: TRBJ2-7; d_gene: TRBD2; abundance: -; v_gene: TRBV10-2; CDR3nt: TGCGCCAGCAGTGAGCCGGGGGGGGTTATCTCCTACGAGCAGTACTTC; CDR3aa: CASSEPGGVISYEQYF
j_gene: TRBJ2-1; d_gene: -; abundance: -; v_gene: TRBV30; CDR3nt: TGTGCCTGGGAGGGCCCTAGCTACAATGAGCAGTTCTTC; CDR3aa: CAWEGPSYNEQFF
j_gene: TRBJ2-2; d_gene: TRBD2; abundance: -; v_gene: TRBV6-1; CDR3nt: TGTGCCAGCAGTGTGGGAGCGGGGGGCACCGGGGAGCTGTTTTTT; CDR3aa: CASSVGAGGTGELFF
j_gene: TRBJ2-7; d_gene: -; abundance: -; v_gene: TRBV15; CDR3nt: TGTGCCACCAGCAGATCGGAGACAGTACTCTACGAGCAGTACTTC; CDR3aa: CATSRSETVLYEQYF
j_gene: TRBJ2-5; d_gene: -; abundance: -; v_gene: TRBV2; CDR3nt: TGTGCCAGCAGGGAACAAACCCAAGAGACCCAGTACTTC; CDR3aa: CASREQTQETQYF
j_gene: TRBJ2-1; d_gene: TRBD2; abundance: once; v_gene: TRBV9; CDR3nt: TGTGCCAGCAGCGAGGCGGGACTAGCGGGAGTCGGCGACAATGAGCAGTTCTTC; CDR3aa: CASSEAGLAGVGDNEQFF
j_gene: TRBJ2-5; d_gene: TRBD2; abundance: -; v_gene: TRBV28; CDR3nt: TGTGCCAGCAGCCGGATTTTAGCGGGAGGGCTCAGAGAGACCCAGTACTTC; CDR3aa: CASSRILAGGLRETQYF
j_gene: TRBJ2-3; d_gene: -; abundance: -; v_gene: TRBV11-2; CDR3nt: TGTGCCAGCAGCCGTGACAGACCGAGAAGCACAGATACGCAGTATTTT; CDR3aa: CASSRDRPRSTDTQYF